The 29 T cell receptor beta chains in this list originate from one sample, sequenced in a study of T cells in Graves' hyperthyroidism and ophthalmopathy. The investigators amplified TCR beta CDR3 regions from RNA transcripts. When the TCR CDR3 underwent first-round RT-PCR, the HTBI primer set was used. TCRdb reprocessed the multiplex PCR reads via MiXCR and lists one record per CDR3 protein. The sample shows about 350,000 distinct CDR3 sequences, approximately 15% of them seen only once. Specimen: blood. These receptors were obtained from a woman aged 25 to 39 with Graves' hyperthyroidism.

This clonotype was seen more than once but under ten times. The V call is TRBV27, the J call TRBJ2-2; possible D gene TRBD2, 5 bases. This CDR3 spans 14 amino acids. CDR1 is MNHEY and CDR2 is SMNVEV in the germline V gene (reference sequence). The V end was cut by 8 bases, the J end by 5 bases, with 15 bases between. The CDR3 DNA reads TGTGCCAGCGTGGGTCGGGGAGAAACCGGGGAGCTGTTTTTT. It is translated as CASVGRGETGELFF.

The rearrangement links TRBV15 to TRBJ1-4; TRBD1 is a possible D gene (6 bases). This CDR3 region has 14 residues. Trimming removed 0 bases at V and 5 bases at J, with 7 bases between. Germline lookup yields CDR1 LNHNV and CDR2 YYDKDF (reference sequence). As DNA, the CDR3 is TGTGCCACCAGCAGAGATCAGGGGAATGAAAAACTGTTTTTT. Translating gives CATSRDQGNEKLFF. The variable domain in full, with the rest retrieved from reference TRBV15 and TRBJ1-4, is DAMVIQNPRYQVTQFGKPVTLSCSQTLNHNVMYWYQQKSSQAPKLLFHYYDKDFNNEADTPDNFQSRRPNTSFCFLDIRSPGLGDTAMYLCATSRDQGNEKLFFGSGTQLSVL.

For this clonotype: This could be a read error, since a much larger clone is one nucleotide away. The chain is built from TRBV11-2 and TRBJ1-1; no clear D. This CDR3 contains 15 residues. CDR1 and CDR2 (germline): SGHAT, FQNNGV. Trimming removed 4 bases from V and 4 bases from J, with 16 bases in between. As DNA, the CDR3 is TGTGCCAGCAGCTCCCGTTCCCCGACGAGCACTGAAGCTTTCTTT. The encoded protein is CASSSRSPTSTEAFF.

This clonotype came up many times. The V call is TRBV29-1, the J call TRBJ2-5, with D tentatively TRBD1 (8 bases). With 7 bases removed from V and 5 bases from J, the gap between germline ends came to 14 bases. This CDR3 spans 12 amino acids. Looked up from germline, CDR1 is SQVTM and CDR2 is ANQGSEA. CDR3 in DNA: TGCAGCGGTGACAGGGGAGGGGAGACCCAGTACTTC. Its translation: CSGDRGGETQYF.

In this sample, this clonotype turned up many times. The V gene is TRBV7-6, the J gene TRBJ2-2; 7 bases agree with TRBD1. The germline V gene has CDR1 SGHVS and CDR2 FNYEAQ. The CDR3 runs to 16 residues. The V segment lost 3 bases and the J segment 7 bases; nucleotides outside the gene matches: 11. CDR3 in amino acids: CASSFQVGQAGGELFF. CDR3 coding DNA: TGTGCCAGCAGCTTCCAAGTTGGACAGGCCGGCGGGGAGCTGTTTTTT.

At least ten counts were recorded for this clonotype. V and J are TRBV7-2 and TRBJ2-7; possibly TRBD1 or TRBD2 for D (5 bases each). Trimming stripped 5 bases from V and 1 base from J, with 15 bases between. The CDR3 is made up of 15 amino acids. CDR1 SGHTA and CDR2 FQGNSA come from the germline V gene. The CDR3 spells CASSVSRDRSYEQYF. The CDR3 DNA sequence: TGTGCCAGCAGCGTGTCCCGGGACCGATCCTACGAGCAGTACTTC.

The sample holds many counts of this clonotype. J is TRBJ1-1 and V is TRBV6-1; a weak D match, TRBD1 (6 bases). CDR3 length: 15 amino acids. In germline, CDR1 is MNHNS, CDR2 SASEGT. With 6 bases removed from V and 4 bases from J, the gap between germline ends came to 18 bases. The CDR3 nucleotides are TGTGCCAGCAGCCCTTACGGGGAGGGGGGCACTGAAGCTTTCTTT. It encodes CASSPYGEGGTEAFF.

This clonotype turned up a few times. The chain has TRBV19 and TRBJ2-2; D unresolved. Deletions cut 5 bases from V and 1 base from J, with 5 bases between. The CDR3 spans 13 residues. CDR1 and CDR2 (germline): LNHDA, SQIVND (reference sequence). The CDR3 sequence: CASSARNTGELFF. The CDR3 region has the DNA TGTGCCAGTAGTGCTAGGAACACCGGGGAGCTGTTTTTT.

The chain employs TRBV12-5 and TRBJ2-1; 7 bases fit TRBD2. Germline V gene lookup returns CDR1 LGHNT and CDR2 FRNRAP. With V trimmed by 4 bases and J by 8 bases, 29 bases remained unmatched. This CDR3 has 21 amino acids. The CDR3 protein is CASGSPRGEMISAGTSDEQFF. DNA of the CDR3: TGTGCTAGTGGTTCGCCCCGGGGTGAAATGATATCAGCGGGGACCTCGGATGAGCAGTTCTTC.

This clonotype was seen repeatedly, ten times or more. This sequence joins TRBV12-3 or TRBV12-4 and TRBJ2-1, with TRBD2 matching over 9 bases. The CDR3 extends over 14 amino acids. Germline trimming cut 6 bases from V and 7 bases from J; bases unmatched to any gene: 7. CDR3 sequence (DNA): TGTGCCAGCAGGATTAGCGGGAGTCGGAATGAGCAGTTCTTC. This gives the protein CASRISGSRNEQFF.

This clonotype has ten or more counts. The gene calls are TRBV20-1 and TRBJ1-3, with D unresolved. Trimming stripped 3 bases from V and 4 bases from J, with 10 bases between. The CDR3 totals 13 residues. The V gene's germline CDR1 is DFQATT and CDR2 SNEGSKA (reference sequence). This CDR3 is CSARRQSGNTIYF. The DNA for the CDR3 is TGCAGTGCTAGGCGGCAGTCCGGAAACACCATATATTTT.

The genes are TRBV20-1 and TRBJ1-6; tentatively, D is TRBD1 (6 bases). Germline V lookup: CDR1 DFQATT, CDR2 SNEGSKA (reference sequence). CDR3 size: 16 residues. The ends were cut back, 0 bases at V and 6 bases at J, with 15 bases in the middle. The CDR3: CSARDPQGTRNSPLHF. The DNA for the CDR3 is TGCAGTGCTAGAGATCCCCAGGGGACCCGTAATTCACCCCTCCACTTT.

This clonotype was seen only a few times. The V and J genes are TRBV15 and TRBJ2-2; 11 bases fit TRBD1. This CDR3 is built from 15 residues. Per germline, CDR1 LNHNV and CDR2 YYDKDF (reference sequence). The junction had 7 bases not matched to a gene; V was cut back by 7 bases and J by 6 bases. CDR3 sequence reads: CATKEDRGRPGELFF. The CDR3 nucleotides are TGTGCCACCAAGGAGGACAGGGGGCGCCCCGGGGAGCTGTTTTTT. The variable domain in full, completed from reference TRBV15 and TRBJ2-2, reads DAMVIQNPRYQVTQFGKPVTLSCSQTLNHNVMYWYQQKSSQAPKLLFHYYDKDFNNEADTPDNFQSRRPNTSFCFLDIRSPGLGDTAMYLCATKEDRGRPGELFFGEGSRLTVL.

The chain uses TRBV12-3 or TRBV12-4 and TRBJ1-6; D possibly corresponds to TRBD1 (5 bases). The V and J ends lost 3 bases and 5 bases respectively, with 14 bases between them. This CDR3 contains 16 residues. DNA of the CDR3: TGTGCCAGCAGTTTGGGGGATCCTGGGCATAATTCACCCCTCCACTTT. This gives the protein CASSLGDPGHNSPLHF.

This clonotype was seen more than once but under ten times. The V gene is TRBV20-1, the J gene TRBJ2-2; 7 bases line up with TRBD1. The CDR3 totals 14 residues. Germline-derived CDR1 and CDR2 are DFQATT and SNEGSKA (reference sequence). Trimming at V came to 3 bases and at J to 1 base, leaving 2 bases not matched to a gene. The DNA for the CDR3 is TGCAGTGCTAGGGGGACAGTGAACACCGGGGAGCTGTTTTTT. Protein: CSARGTVNTGELFF.

This clonotype was counted ten times or more. The chain links TRBV10-2 to TRBJ2-2; D is possibly TRBD1 (5 bases). This CDR3 contains 13 residues. Germline CDR1 is WSHSY and CDR2 is SAAADI. Trimming left V 0 bases short and J 7 bases short, with 6 bases between. Here the CDR3 DNA reads TGCGCCAGCAGTGAGTCGGGGCGCGGGGAGCTGTTTTTT. It codes for CASSESGRGELFF.

The chain couples TRBV28 to TRBJ2-3; TRBD2 matches at 9 bases. The CDR3 has 15 residues. The J segment lost 4 bases and the V segment lost 7 bases, leaving 9 bases of the junction unmatched. The germline V gene has CDR1 MDHEN and CDR2 SYDVKM. CDR3 DNA sequence: TGTGCCAGCACCTTACCGGGACTAGCCTCAGATACGCAGTATTTT. This gives the protein CASTLPGLASDTQYF.

V is TRBV9 and J is TRBJ1-2; tentatively, D is TRBD1 (6 bases). Germline V gene sequence: CDR1 SGDLS, CDR2 YYNGEE. The CDR3 spans 14 residues. Trimming pared 2 bases from V and 6 bases from J, leaving 14 bases between. CDR3 DNA: TGTGCCAGCAGCGTCGGGACAACGACCGATGGCTACACCTTC. Translated, it gives CASSVGTTTDGYTF.

This chain connects TRBV7-9 to TRBJ2-1, with a tentative D call TRBD2 (5 bases). The germline V gene encodes CDR1 SEHNR and CDR2 FQNEAQ (reference sequence). The V end was cut by 0 bases, the J end by 3 bases, with 15 bases between. CDR3 length: 17 amino acids. CDR3 protein: CASSLAQSSENYNEQFF. As DNA, the CDR3 is TGTGCCAGCAGCTTAGCGCAGAGTAGCGAGAACTACAATGAGCAGTTCTTC.

This clonotype was found a few times. This chain links TRBV6-2 or TRBV6-3 with TRBJ2-1; TRBD1 or TRBD2 may be the D gene (6 bases each). This CDR3 region has 15 residues. Trimming shortened V by 0 bases and J by 8 bases, and 14 bases separated the two germline ends. The germline CDR1 and CDR2 sequences are MNHEY and SVGEGT. CDR3 in amino acids: CASSYSSNGGYEQFF. The CDR3 bases are TGTGCCAGCAGTTACTCGAGTAACGGGGGCTATGAGCAGTTCTTC.

This clonotype was recorded many times. V usage is TRBV13 and J usage is TRBJ2-3, with 15 bases matching TRBD2. The CDR3 spans 16 residues. V shed 4 bases and J 6 bases; nucleotides not matched to a gene: 5. Looked up from germline, CDR1 is PRHDT and CDR2 is FYEKMQ (reference sequence). The CDR3 reads CASSSSGTSGRDTQYF. The CDR3 DNA reads as TGTGCCAGCAGCTCCTCCGGGACTAGCGGGAGGGATACGCAGTATTTT.

This clonotype showed up many times. V and J are TRBV28 and TRBJ1-5, with 7 nucleotides matching TRBD1. The CDR3 runs 15 residues. Germline assignment: CDR1 MDHEN and CDR2 SYDVKM. The junction had 7 bases not matched to a gene; V was cut back by 6 bases and J by 2 bases. The CDR3 DNA is TGTGCCAGCAGGCGACAGGGAGGGGGCAATCAGCCCCAGCATTTT. This gives the protein CASRRQGGGNQPQHF. Looking up the rest from reference TRBV28 and TRBJ1-5 gives the full variable domain: DVKVTQSSRYLVKRTGEKVFLECVQDMDHENMFWYRQDPGLGLRLIYFSYDVKMKEKGDIPEGYSVSREKKERFSLILESASTNQTSMYLCASRRQGGGNQPQHFGDGTRLSIL.

This clonotype was observed many times. The rearrangement links TRBV12-3 or TRBV12-4 to TRBJ1-5; D is unclear. The CDR3 totals 12 residues. Trimming shortened V by 2 bases and J by 7 bases, and 6 bases separated the two germline ends. The CDR3 region has the DNA TGTGCCAGCAGTTTATTAGCCCAGCCCCAGCATTTT. It yields the protein CASSLLAQPQHF.

In its sample, this clonotype was seen a few times. V usage is TRBV20-1 and J usage is TRBJ1-6; D is undetermined. CDR3 length: 14 residues. Per germline, CDR1 DFQATT and CDR2 SNEGSKA (reference sequence). CDR3 sequence reads: CSSVPGPNNSPLHF. CDR3 coding DNA: TGCAGCTCAGTTCCCGGACCTAATAATTCACCCCTCCACTTT.

In this sample, this clonotype turned up many times. The chain uses TRBV27 and TRBJ1-5; D is possibly TRBD1 (5 bases). Looked up from germline, CDR1 is MNHEY and CDR2 is SMNVEV (reference sequence). The CDR3 consists of 17 residues. The V and J ends lost 4 bases and 2 bases respectively, with 18 bases between them. CDR3 loop: CASSSGAGWLGNQPQHF. The CDR3 coding sequence is TGTGCCAGCAGTTCGGGAGCAGGGTGGTTAGGCAATCAGCCCCAGCATTTT.

This rearrangement joins TRBV28 to TRBJ2-2; 9 bases fit TRBD1. With 4 bases clipped from V and 5 bases from J, the junction kept 5 bases outside the gene matches. Germline V gene data show CDR1 as MDHEN and CDR2 as SYDVKM. The CDR3 sequence is 15 residues long. CDR3 sequence: CASSWGTGNTGELFF. As DNA, the CDR3 is TGTGCCAGCAGTTGGGGGACAGGGAATACCGGGGAGCTGTTTTTT.

The table lists this clonotype with a few counts. The chain joins TRBV29-1 to TRBJ2-2; no firm D call. The CDR3 contains 13 residues. Germline V gives CDR1 SQVTM, CDR2 ANQGSEA. Trimming took off 0 bases at V and 1 base at J, with 3 bases between the two ends. CDR3: CSVEDGNTGELFF. CDR3 nucleotide sequence: TGCAGCGTTGAAGACGGGAACACCGGGGAGCTGTTTTTT.

This clonotype came up a few times. The V gene is TRBV11-2, the J gene TRBJ1-4; D ambiguous. The CDR3 is made up of 16 amino acids. In germline, CDR1 is SGHAT, CDR2 FQNNGV. Trimming removed 4 bases at V and 3 bases at J, with 15 bases between. CDR3 bases: TGTGCCAGCAGCTCCCCCAATGAGGGTGCTAATGAAAAACTGTTTTTT. This gives the protein CASSSPNEGANEKLFF.

J is TRBJ2-2 and V is TRBV29-1; D not certain. The CDR3 consists of 12 residues. V was cut by 3 bases and J by 2 bases, with 4 bases left in between. Germline V CDR1 and CDR2: SQVTM, ANQGSEA. DNA for the CDR3: TGCAGCGTTGATAGTAACACCGGGGAGCTGTTTTTT. Its translation: CSVDSNTGELFF.